This TCR beta chain derives from a study of blood T cell repertoires in COVID-19. The CDR3 loop spans 16 amino acids. The germline V gene has CDR1 SGHTS and CDR2 YDEGEE. The V segment lost 4 bases and the J segment 3 bases; nucleotides outside the gene matches: 11. Per the original data handling: Reference gene primer amplification gave nucleated cell count estimates. Assay used: immunoSEQ multiplex PCR; TCRdb lists only in-frame clones, some missing. That table supplies the V and J calls and clone size; D and trimming were determined from the DNA. The repertoire holds 240,000 or so clones, with roughly 83% as singletons.

Sequences were obtained from peripheral blood. The receptor was isolated from a man aged 80 or over with acute or convalescent COVID-19. The chain has TRBV5-8 and TRBJ1-1; 8 bases map to TRBD1. Here the CDR3 reads CASSPRTGRPHTEAFF. The CDR3 nucleotides read TGTGCCAGCAGCCCGAGGACAGGGAGACCCCACACTGAAGCTTTCTTT. Full variable domain (missing parts from reference TRBV5-8 and TRBJ1-1): EAGVTQSPTHLIKTRGQQATLRCSPISGHTSVYWYQQALGLGLQFLLWYDEGEERNRGNFPPRFSGRQFPNYSSELNVNALELEDSALYLCASSPRTGRPHTEAFFGQGTRLTVV.